Below are 16 T cell receptor beta chains sequenced from a single sample in a study of shared clonotypes between healthy human individuals (dated by TCRdb to 2020 to 2022). Preparation of the library involved the immunoSEQ multiplex PCR assay. What TCRdb holds here is the immuneACCESS table cut down to in-frame rearrangements. Part of the clones is not present; checked against another copy, under half of the missing clones reflect an unresolved V gene, and the others are unexplained. For this sample there are more than 2 million clones; around 95% appear just once. The ten biggest clones cover 0.13% of the sample. The material sequenced was naive CD4+ T cells sorted from blood. According to the study, the label for this sample's cell subset or site signals: CD45RA+ positively selected. The source of these receptors is a man between 18 and 35 years old in good health.

The chain recombines TRBV2 with TRBJ1-2; a weak D match, TRBD1 (5 bases). V lost 6 bases and J lost 2, with 13 bases in between. The CDR3 spans 14 residues. Germline CDR1 reads SNHLY; CDR2 reads FYNNEI. In nucleotides, the CDR3 is TGTGCCAGCAGCTGGGACTTAAGGAACTATGGCTACACCTTC. Encoded protein: CASSWDLRNYGYTF.

This clone is a singleton in its sample. V and J are TRBV5-6 and TRBJ1-1; 9 bases agree with TRBD1. CDR3 length: 15 amino acids. Germline lookup yields CDR1 SGHDT and CDR2 YYEEEE. J gave up 4 bases and V 3 bases, and 7 bases lay outside the gene matches. CDR3 protein: CASSSEQGASTEAFF. As DNA, the CDR3 is TGTGCCAGCAGCTCCGAACAGGGGGCGAGCACTGAAGCTTTCTTT.

Of note for this clone: A much larger clonotype is one base distant, so this may be a read error. Other DNA sequences in the same sample also yield this CDR3. The chain has TRBV6-5 and TRBJ2-6; D ambiguous. V lost 2 bases, J lost 2 bases, and 1 base lay in between. CDR1 and CDR2 from the germline V gene are MNHEY and SVGAGI. CDR3 size: 13 residues. The CDR3 reads CASSYAGANVLTF. The CDR3 nucleotides are TGTGCCAGCAGTTACGCTGGGGCCAACGTCCTGACTTTC.

As to this clone: Additional DNA sequences in this sample encode the identical CDR3. The rearrangement joins TRBV5-1 to TRBJ2-5; 8 bases are shared with TRBD1. The CDR3 is made up of 13 amino acids. Looked up from germline, CDR1 is SGHRS and CDR2 is YFSETQ. Trimming removed 4 bases from V and 5 bases from J; junction bases left unmatched: 4. CDR3 DNA: TGCGCCAGCAGCCTGACAGGGGCCGAGACCCAGTACTTC. It codes for CASSLTGAETQYF.

The V and J genes are TRBV19 and TRBJ1-5, with 7 bases that match TRBD1. Germline CDR1 LNHDA, CDR2 SQIVND (reference sequence). Trimming removed 4 bases from V and 0 bases from J; junction bases left unmatched: 3. The CDR3 sequence is 15 residues long. The CDR3 protein is CASSTTGISNQPQHF. Written as DNA, the CDR3 is TGTGCCAGTAGTACGACAGGGATTAGCAATCAGCCCCAGCATTTT. Drawing the rest from reference TRBV19 and TRBJ1-5, the complete variable domain is DGGITQSPKYLFRKEGQNVTLSCEQNLNHDAMYWYRQDPGQGLRLIYYSQIVNDFQKGDIAEGYSVSREKKESFPLTVTSAQKNPTAFYLCASSTTGISNQPQHFGDGTRLSIL.

A note on this clone: At the DNA level, this CDR3 is encoded by other sequences in the same sample as well. This chain links TRBV19 with TRBJ1-2; D not certain. CDR3 length equals 12 residues. From germline, CDR1 is LNHDA and CDR2 SQIVND (reference sequence). V gave up 1 base and J gave up 4 bases, with 4 bases separating them. The CDR3 region has the DNA TGTGCCAGTAGTATAGTGGGCTATGGCTACACCTTC. It is translated as CASSIVGYGYTF. The variable domain in full, completed from reference TRBV19 and TRBJ1-2, reads DGGITQSPKYLFRKEGQNVTLSCEQNLNHDAMYWYRQDPGQGLRLIYYSQIVNDFQKGDIAEGYSVSREKKESFPLTVTSAQKNPTAFYLCASSIVGYGYTFGSGTRLTVV.

This clone was seen a handful of times. The chain joins TRBV18 to TRBJ2-2; no firm D call. The CDR3 sequence is 16 residues long. The germline gives CDR1 KGHSH, CDR2 LQKENI. The V gene lost 1 base and the J gene lost 4 bases, with 13 bases spanning the gap. CDR3 in amino acids: CASSPLGSGTTGELFF. The DNA for the CDR3 is TGTGCCAGCTCACCACTGGGCTCGGGTACCACCGGGGAGCTGTTTTTT.

The genes are TRBV30 and TRBJ1-6; no firm D call. The CDR3 spans 12 residues. V lost 3 bases and J lost 7, with 7 bases in between. Germline lookup yields CDR1 GTSNPN and CDR2 SVGIG (reference sequence). CDR3 nucleotide sequence: TGTGCCTGGAGCGATTTCAATTCACCCCTCCACTTT. It codes for CAWSDFNSPLHF.

V gene TRBV30 combines with J gene TRBJ1-1; D is unclear. The V end was cut by 8 bases, the J end by 1 base, with 11 bases between. Looked up from germline, CDR1 is GTSNPN and CDR2 is SVGIG (reference sequence). This CDR3 has 12 residues. This CDR3 is CAGEPGNTEAFF. CDR3 nucleotides: TGTGCCGGGGAACCAGGGAACACTGAAGCTTTCTTT.

The chain joins TRBV7-9 to TRBJ1-4; 7 bases map to TRBD1. J gave up 7 bases and V 5 bases, and 10 bases lay outside the gene matches. The CDR3 is 15 residues long. CDR1 is SEHNR and CDR2 is FQNEAQ in the germline V gene (reference sequence). The CDR3 is CASSPQTGWGEKLFF. CDR3 coding DNA: TGTGCCAGCAGCCCACAGACAGGGTGGGGTGAAAAACTGTTTTTT.

The chain carries TRBV5-4 and TRBJ2-3; 9 bases align to TRBD2. The CDR3 runs to 16 residues. Germline assignment: CDR1 SGHNT and CDR2 YYREEE (reference sequence). V shed 0 bases and J 6 bases; nucleotides not matched to a gene: 8. In DNA, the CDR3 is TGTGCCAGCAGCTTGGCTAGCGGGAAATTGGCCGATACGCAGTATTTT. Residues: CASSLASGKLADTQYF.

Remarks on this clone: Additional DNA sequences in this sample encode the identical CDR3. The chain links TRBV5-1 to TRBJ2-3, with D unresolved. Trimming removed 2 bases from V and 1 base from J, with 11 bases in between. This CDR3 contains 15 residues. The V gene's germline CDR1 is SGHRS and CDR2 YFSETQ. CDR3 DNA: TGCGCCAGCAGCTTAGATGGTTCACGCACAGATACGCAGTATTTT. It yields the protein CASSLDGSRTDTQYF.

The rearrangement joins TRBV27 to TRBJ1-5; a weak D match, TRBD1 (5 bases). This CDR3 contains 16 residues. Per the germline V gene, CDR1 is MNHEY and CDR2 is SMNVEV (reference sequence). Deletions cut 3 bases from V and 7 bases from J, with 19 bases between. In DNA form, the CDR3 reads TGTGCCAGCAGTTTCACTATTCAGGGTACCGGGCAGCCCCAGCATTTT. Its translation is CASSFTIQGTGQPQHF.

Points on this clone: The sample carries other DNA sequences with the same CDR3. V is TRBV5-1 and J is TRBJ2-1, with TRBD1 as a possible D gene (6 bases). The CDR3 spans 12 residues. CDR1 and CDR2 from the germline V gene are SGHRS and YFSETQ. V was cut by 0 bases and J by 10 bases, with 8 bases left in between. CDR3 DNA: TGCGCCAGCAGCTTGGAACAGGGAGAGCAGTTCTTC. This gives the protein CASSLEQGEQFF. The full variable domain, in which reference TRBV5-1 and TRBJ2-1 provide the parts outside the CDR3, is KAGVTQTPRYLIKTRGQQVTLSCSPISGHRSVSWYQQTPGQGLQFLFEYFSETQRNKGNFPGRFSGRQFSNSRSEMNVSTLELGDSALYLCASSLEQGEQFFGPGTRLTVL.

This clone was seen once. This chain's CDR3 is CHSFHIGLGDQPQHF. The CDR3 DNA reads TGCCACAGTTTCCACATAGGTCTAGGGGATCAGCCCCAGCATTTT. This rearrangement joins TRBV5-1 to TRBJ1-5; D is possibly TRBD1 (5 bases). Germline V gene data show CDR1 as SGHRS and CDR2 as YFSETQ. CDR3 length: 15 amino acids. The full variable domain, completed using reference TRBV5-1 and TRBJ1-5, is KAGVTQTPRYLIKTRGQQVTLSCSPISGHRSVSWYQQTPGQGLQFLFEYFSETQRNKGNFPGRFSGRQFSNSRSEMNVSTLELGDSALYLCHSFHIGLGDQPQHFGDGTRLSIL.

The chain joins TRBV7-9 to TRBJ1-5; perhaps TRBD1 as D (6 bases). The CDR3 is 15 residues long. V gave up 8 bases and J gave up 7 bases, with 21 bases separating them. CDR1 and CDR2 from the germline V gene are SEHNR and FQNEAQ (reference sequence). The CDR3 is CASAPLSGGRQPQHF. CDR3 in DNA: TGTGCCAGCGCCCCATTATCCGGGGGCCGGCAGCCCCAGCATTTT.